This TCR beta chain appears in the sequencing data of a study of blood T cell repertoires in COVID-19. Study-level background: Collection of acute and convalescent COVID-19 samples took place in the United States, Italy and Spain. PBMCs, B-cell-depleted T cells, or T cells were the source of the cDNA or gDNA that made up the material.

Original processing methods: Reference gene primer amplification gave nucleated cell count estimates. This table comes from immunoSEQ multiplex PCR, and its TCRdb copy is limited to in-frame clones, with some not included. Clone size and V and J calls were adopted from that table, with D and trimming inferred from the DNA. The sample includes under 85,000 clones, roughly 84% seen only once; the top ten take roughly 3.5%. The CDR3 consists of 14 residues. In germline, CDR1 is MNHEY, CDR2 SVGEGT. The V gene lost 2 bases and the J gene lost 11 bases, with 18 bases spanning the gap. In its sample, this clone was seen a few times.

The sequence was collected from a man aged 50 to 59 with acute or convalescent COVID-19. The sample consisted of peripheral blood. The rearrangement joins TRBV6-2 or TRBV6-3 to TRBJ1-1; D is uncertain. CDR3 sequence (DNA): TGTGCCAGCAGTTACGCGAACCGAAGAGCCCGGGCTTTCTTT. Translated: CASSYANRRARAFF.